The present T cell receptor beta chain was sequenced within a study of blood T cell repertoires in COVID-19. Study-wide background: PBMCs, B-cell-depleted T cells, or T cells were the source of the cDNA or gDNA that made up the material.

This table comes from immunoSEQ multiplex PCR, and its TCRdb copy is limited to in-frame clones, with some not included. The sample shows more than 150,000 clones, around 73% of them seen only once. The V and J ends lost 0 bases and 5 bases, in that order; junction bases with no gene match: 7. Germline lookup yields CDR1 SGHRS and CDR2 YFSETQ. This CDR3 has 16 amino acids. Adults between about 18 and 95 years of age took part from 20 to 25 US areas. The study counted Cohort 3 donors as recovered given two negative PCRs, clearance, or symptom resolution. Sequenced material: PBMCs or T cells enriched from blood (not recorded which). The V gene is TRBV5-1, the J gene TRBJ2-1; 8 positions match TRBD2. The source of this sequence is a woman in her forties or fifties who had recovered from COVID-19. CDR3 protein: CASSLGAGGQDNEQFF. DNA for the CDR3: TGCGCCAGCAGCTTGGGGGCGGGAGGCCAAGACAATGAGCAGTTCTTC.